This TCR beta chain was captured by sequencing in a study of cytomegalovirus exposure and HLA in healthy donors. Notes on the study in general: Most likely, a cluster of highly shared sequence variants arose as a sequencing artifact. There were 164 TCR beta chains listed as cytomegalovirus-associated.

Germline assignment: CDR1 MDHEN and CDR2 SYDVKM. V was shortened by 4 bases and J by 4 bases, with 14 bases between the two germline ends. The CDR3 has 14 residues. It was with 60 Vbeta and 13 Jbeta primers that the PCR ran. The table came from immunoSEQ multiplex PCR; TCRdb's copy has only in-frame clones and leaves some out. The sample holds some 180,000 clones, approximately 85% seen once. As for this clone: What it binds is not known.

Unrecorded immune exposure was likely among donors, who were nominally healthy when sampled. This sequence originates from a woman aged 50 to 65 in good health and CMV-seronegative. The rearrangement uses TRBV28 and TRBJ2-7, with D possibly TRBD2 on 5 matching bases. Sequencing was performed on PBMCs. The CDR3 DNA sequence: TGTGCCAGCAGTTGGAGCGGACGGGGTTACGAGCAGTACTTC. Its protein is CASSWSGRGYEQYF.